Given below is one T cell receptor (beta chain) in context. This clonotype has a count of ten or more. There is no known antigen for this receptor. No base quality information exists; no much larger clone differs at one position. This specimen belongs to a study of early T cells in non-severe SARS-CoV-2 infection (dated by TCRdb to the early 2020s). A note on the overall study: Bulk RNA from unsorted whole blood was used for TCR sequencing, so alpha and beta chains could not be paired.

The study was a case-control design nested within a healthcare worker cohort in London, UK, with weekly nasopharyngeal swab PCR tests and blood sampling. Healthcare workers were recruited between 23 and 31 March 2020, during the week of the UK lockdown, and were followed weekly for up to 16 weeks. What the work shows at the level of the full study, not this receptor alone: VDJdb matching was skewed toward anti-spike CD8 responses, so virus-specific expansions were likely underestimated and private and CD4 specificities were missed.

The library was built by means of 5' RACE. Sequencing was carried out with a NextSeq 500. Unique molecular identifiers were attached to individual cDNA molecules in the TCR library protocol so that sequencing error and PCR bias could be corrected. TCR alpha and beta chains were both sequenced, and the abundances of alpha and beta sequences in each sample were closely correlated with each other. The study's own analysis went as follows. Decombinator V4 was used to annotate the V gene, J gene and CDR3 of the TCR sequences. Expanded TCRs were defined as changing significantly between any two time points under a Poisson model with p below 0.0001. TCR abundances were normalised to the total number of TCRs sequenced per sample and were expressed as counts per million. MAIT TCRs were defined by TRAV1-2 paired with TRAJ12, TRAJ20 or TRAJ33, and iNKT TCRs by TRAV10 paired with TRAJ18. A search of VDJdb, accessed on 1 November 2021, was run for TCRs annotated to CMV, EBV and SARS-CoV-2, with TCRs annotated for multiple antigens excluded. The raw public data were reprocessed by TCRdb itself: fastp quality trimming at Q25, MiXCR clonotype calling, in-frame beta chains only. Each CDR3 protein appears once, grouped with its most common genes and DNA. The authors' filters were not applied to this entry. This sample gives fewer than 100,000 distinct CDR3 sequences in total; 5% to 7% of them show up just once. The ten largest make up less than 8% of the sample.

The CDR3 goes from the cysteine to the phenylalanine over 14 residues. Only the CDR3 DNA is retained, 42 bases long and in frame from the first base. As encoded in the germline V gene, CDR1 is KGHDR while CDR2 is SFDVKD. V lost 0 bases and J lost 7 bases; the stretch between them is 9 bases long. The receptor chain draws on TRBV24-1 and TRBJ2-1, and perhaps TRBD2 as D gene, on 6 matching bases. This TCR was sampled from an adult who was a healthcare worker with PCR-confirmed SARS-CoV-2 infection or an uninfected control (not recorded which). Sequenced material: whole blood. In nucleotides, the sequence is TGTGCCACCAGTGATTTGGAGGAGGGAAATGAGCAGTTCTTC. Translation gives CATSDLEEGNEQFF.